This T cell receptor beta chain is drawn from a study of control samples from healthy donors and cancer patients. With 0 bases removed from V and 0 bases from J, the gap between germline ends came to 12 bases. The germline V gene encodes CDR1 MGHRA and CDR2 YSYEKL. The CDR3 sequence is 17 residues long. Profiled with immunoSEQ multiplex PCR; TCRdb holds only in-frame clones, not every one. The sample has approximately 94,000 clones; about 88% are singletons. The sequence was obtained from a man in his sixties or seventies with lung cancer. This sequence joins TRBV4-1 and TRBJ2-1; either TRBD1 or TRBD2 may fit D (6 bases each). Sequencing was performed on PBMCs. The CDR3 sequence is CASSQEGGSSSYNEQFF. CDR3 coding DNA: TGCGCCAGCAGCCAAGAAGGGGGGTCAAGCTCCTACAATGAGCAGTTCTTC.